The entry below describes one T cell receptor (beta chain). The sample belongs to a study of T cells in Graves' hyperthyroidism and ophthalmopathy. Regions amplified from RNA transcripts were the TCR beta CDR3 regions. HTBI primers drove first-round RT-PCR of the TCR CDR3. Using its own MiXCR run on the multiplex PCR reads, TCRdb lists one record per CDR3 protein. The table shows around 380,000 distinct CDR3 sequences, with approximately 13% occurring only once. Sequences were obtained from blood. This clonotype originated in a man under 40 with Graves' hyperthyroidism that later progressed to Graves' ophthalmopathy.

The CDR3 spells CASSEERGVPVLPLHF. The CDR3 DNA follows: TGTGCCAGCAGTGAAGAAAGAGGGGTTCCCGTCTTACCCCTCCACTTT. The rearrangement links TRBV6-1 to TRBJ1-6; a weak D match, TRBD1 (5 bases). V lost 1 base and J lost 12, with 19 bases in between. CDR1 and CDR2 from the germline V gene are MNHNS and SASEGT. The CDR3 has 16 residues.